This record looks at one T cell receptor beta chain sequence and its context. The antigen remains unidentified. The data belong to a study of T-cell memory formation after mild COVID-19. Study context: Largely, TCR clusters stayed within a single donor. Study-wide points: SARS-CoV-2 specificity of second-wave clones peaking day 37 was unconfirmed. The main location of contracting CD4+ clones was CM and EM, and that of contracting CD8+ clones was EMRA.

TCRdb reprocessed the 5' RACE reads via MiXCR and lists one record per CDR3 protein. The sample holds about 620,000 distinct CDR3 sequences, roughly 18% seen once. V lost 1 base and J lost 7, with 20 bases in between. The CDR3 contains 16 residues. Germline CDR1 reads LGHNA; CDR2 reads YNFKEQ. Sequencing was carried out using PBMCs or a T cell subset sorted from them (not recorded which). The chain joins TRBV4-2 to TRBJ2-7, with D perhaps matching TRBD1 (5 bases). The sequence came from an adult woman who had mild COVID-19 (a few samples of this study predate the infection). Cell type and time point are not known. Written as DNA, the CDR3 is TGTGCCAGCAGCCAAGCGTCCCTTGTTTTAACAGGAGAGCAGTACTTC. Encoded protein: CASSQASLVLTGEQYF.